A single sample gave rise to the 21 T cell receptor beta chains below, sequenced in a study of T cells after yellow fever vaccination. Via MiXCR, TCRdb re-called the 5' RACE reads, giving one row per CDR3 protein. Of fewer than 350,000 distinct CDR3 sequences detected, approximately 4% appear once; the ten largest clones hold just under 20%. The sample was PBMCs, taken 15 days after the yellow fever booster vaccination. The receptor source for this set is a man aged 18 to 29 who received the YFV17D yellow fever vaccine.

This clonotype was seen only a few times. The chain couples TRBV12-3 or TRBV12-4 to TRBJ2-2, with D perhaps being TRBD1 or TRBD2 (5 bases each). The CDR3 has 18 amino acids. The ends were cut back, 9 bases at V and 4 bases at J, with 27 bases in the middle. For the CDR3, the DNA is TGTGCCAGTAAAAACTACCCTCCGGGGACCGTCTTCACCGGGGAGCTGTTTTTT. As protein: CASKNYPPGTVFTGELFF.

This clonotype was seen a few times. The rearrangement links TRBV27 to TRBJ1-2, with unresolved D. V lost 3 bases and J 4 bases, leaving 15 bases between the germline ends. Germline V gene lookup returns CDR1 MNHEY and CDR2 SMNVEV (reference sequence). The CDR3 length is 15 residues. CDR3 DNA: TGTGCCAGCAGTTTGGCCCCGGGGAGCGGCTATGGCTACACCTTC. It translates to CASSLAPGSGYGYTF.

This clonotype was counted only a few times. The chain combines TRBV20-1 with TRBJ2-5, with TRBD2 identical over 14 bases. The CDR3 sequence is 18 residues long. Germline assignment: CDR1 DFQATT and CDR2 SNEGSKA (reference sequence). The V and J ends lost 2 bases and 5 bases, in that order; junction bases with no gene match: 13. The CDR3 sequence: CSARYHSWTSGGQETQYF. The CDR3 coding sequence is TGCAGTGCTAGATACCACTCCTGGACTAGCGGGGGGCAGGAGACCCAGTACTTC.

This clonotype showed up many times. The genes are TRBV12-3 or TRBV12-4 and TRBJ1-5; D not resolved. The CDR3 has 13 amino acids. The V end was cut by 3 bases, the J end by 7 bases, with 10 bases between. CDR3 protein: CASSLMAGQPQHF. The CDR3 bases are TGTGCCAGCAGTTTGATGGCGGGACAGCCCCAGCATTTT.

This clonotype was counted at least ten times. The chain is built from TRBV10-1 and TRBJ2-2; the D is unclear. Trimming shortened V by 5 bases and J by 6 bases, and 10 bases separated the two germline ends. The V gene's germline CDR1 is WNHNN and CDR2 SYGVQD (reference sequence). CDR3 size: 13 residues. CDR3 loop: CASSYSVPGELFF. CDR3 coding DNA: TGCGCCAGCAGTTACTCCGTTCCCGGGGAGCTGTTTTTT.

This clonotype was seen only a few times. The CDR3 DNA follows: TGTGCCAGCAGCTTAAGGACCAATGAGCAGTTCTTC. Encoded protein: CASSLRTNEQFF. The chain recombines TRBV7-6 with TRBJ2-1; D not certain. V was clipped by 2 bases and J by 6 bases, with 5 bases between them. Germline-derived CDR1 and CDR2 are SGHVS and FNYEAQ. CDR3 size: 12 residues. Together with reference TRBV7-6 and TRBJ2-1, the CDR3 gives the full variable domain: GAGVSQSPRYKVTKRGQDVALRCDPISGHVSLYWYRQALGQGPEFLTYFNYEAQQDKSGLPNDRFSAERPEGSISTLTIQRTEQRDSAMYRCASSLRTNEQFFGPGTRLTVL.

This clonotype was recorded many times. The chain is built from TRBV5-1 and TRBJ1-2; TRBD1 matches at 8 bases. The V and J ends lost 7 bases and 5 bases, in that order; junction bases with no gene match: 16. Germline V gene lookup returns CDR1 SGHRS and CDR2 YFSETQ. The CDR3 spans 16 residues. In nucleotides, the CDR3 is TGCGCCAGCCCTCCGACGGGACAGGTGGTTGATTATGGCTACACCTTC. It encodes CASPPTGQVVDYGYTF.

This clonotype was found a few times. The J gene is TRBJ1-1, the V gene TRBV7-3; 8 bases align to TRBD1. This CDR3 is built from 17 residues. Losses at the gene ends were 5 bases for V and 3 bases for J; bases not matched to a gene: 14. Per the germline V gene, CDR1 is SGHTA and CDR2 is FQGTGA. CDR3 bases: TGTGCCAGCAGCGAACAGGGGGTTGGAAGTTTGGACACTGAAGCTTTCTTT. Its translation: CASSEQGVGSLDTEAFF. Supplemented by reference TRBV7-3 and TRBJ1-1, the full variable domain reads GAGVSQTPSNKVTEKGKYVELRCDPISGHTALYWYRQSLGQGPEFLIYFQGTGAADDSGLPNDRFFAVRPEGSVSTLKIQRTERGDSAVYLCASSEQGVGSLDTEAFFGQGTRLTVV.

This clonotype occurred a few times. V is TRBV19 and J is TRBJ2-3; D assignment may be TRBD1 or TRBD2 (5 bases each). This CDR3 region has 15 residues. Per the germline V gene, CDR1 is LNHDA and CDR2 is SQIVND (reference sequence). Between the trimmed V and J ends, which lost 6 bases and 0 bases, there was a span of 13 bases. The CDR3 region has the DNA TGTGCCAGTAGCCAAACGGGGCACAGCACAGATACGCAGTATTTT. This encodes CASSQTGHSTDTQYF.

This clonotype was counted at least ten times. V gene TRBV5-6 combines with J gene TRBJ2-1; unclear D gene. This CDR3 is 17 amino acids long. Germline V lookup: CDR1 SGHDT, CDR2 YYEEEE. Trimming removed 0 bases from V and 0 bases from J, with 13 bases in between. CDR3 nucleotide sequence: TGTGCCAGCAGCTTGGCACTGGGGTCCAGCTCCTACAATGAGCAGTTCTTC. This sequence encodes CASSLALGSSSYNEQFF.

J is TRBJ2-5 and V is TRBV7-2; D unresolved. Between the trimmed V and J ends, which lost 5 bases and 7 bases, there was a span of 8 bases. CDR3 length: 11 amino acids. Germline V gene data show CDR1 as SGHTA and CDR2 as FQGNSA. The CDR3 reads CASSASGTQYF. The CDR3 coding sequence is TGTGCCAGCAGCGCCAGTGGGACCCAGTACTTC.

The table lists this clonotype with many counts. This sequence joins TRBV12-5 and TRBJ1-5, with a weak D call TRBD1 (5 bases). The CDR3 is 15 amino acids. The V and J ends lost 6 bases and 4 bases respectively, with 16 bases between them. Per the germline V gene, CDR1 is LGHNT and CDR2 is FRNRAP. CDR3 DNA sequence: TGTGCTAGTGGGACTGGGACTCCTAGGAATCAGCCCCAGCATTTT. Its translation is CASGTGTPRNQPQHF.

This clonotype was found many times. The chain combines TRBV7-2 with TRBJ2-1; tentative D call: TRBD2 (5 bases). CDR3 length: 15 residues. The V end was cut by 1 base, the J end by 3 bases, with 10 bases between. Germline V gives CDR1 SGHTA, CDR2 FQGNSA. The CDR3 sequence: CASSLGTAYYNEQFF. The CDR3 DNA follows: TGTGCCAGCAGCTTAGGGACTGCATACTACAATGAGCAGTTCTTC. The whole variable domain, remainder taken from reference TRBV7-2 and TRBJ2-1, is GAGVSQSPSNKVTEKGKDVELRCDPISGHTALYWYRQSLGQGLEFLIYFQGNSAPDKSGLPSDRFSAERTGGSVSTLTIQRTQQEDSAVYLCASSLGTAYYNEQFFGPGTRLTVL.

CDR3 sequence reads: CASRLERRDTAKNIQYF. The CDR3 DNA follows: TGTGCAAGTCGCTTAGAGAGGCGGGATACGGCCAAAAACATTCAGTACTTC. V usage is TRBV12-2 and J usage is TRBJ2-4; the table assigns TRBD2, which was not confirmed against the DNA. TRBV12-2 is termed a pseudogene. CDR3 size: 17 residues.

This clonotype was seen repeatedly, ten times or more. The chain carries TRBV6-1 and TRBJ1-5; perhaps TRBD1 as D (5 bases). The CDR3 covers 15 residues. V lost 3 bases to trimming and J lost 2 bases, with 11 bases between them. Germline V gene lookup returns CDR1 MNHNS and CDR2 SASEGT. Written as DNA, the CDR3 is TGTGCCAGCAGTGATGGGGAAGGGGGCAATCAGCCCCAGCATTTT. Amino acid sequence: CASSDGEGGNQPQHF.

The chain employs TRBV11-2 and TRBJ2-3, with a weak D call TRBD2 (5 bases). Trimming removed 3 bases from V and 0 bases from J, with 10 bases in between. Germline V gives CDR1 SGHAT, CDR2 FQNNGV. The CDR3 length is 15 residues. CDR3 nucleotides: TGTGCCAGCAGCTTGTTCGGAGGAAGCACAGATACGCAGTATTTT. It is translated as CASSLFGGSTDTQYF.

In its sample, this clonotype was seen a few times. This chain connects TRBV3-1 to TRBJ2-1; 14 nucleotides match TRBD2. This CDR3 is 16 amino acids long. The V gene's germline CDR1 is LGHDT and CDR2 YNNKEL (reference sequence). The junction had 11 bases not matched to a gene; V was cut back by 4 bases and J by 12 bases. The CDR3 DNA follows: TGTGCCAGCAGCCTCCGAGGACTAGCGGGGGGCGGCCCGCAGTTCTTC. This sequence encodes CASSLRGLAGGGPQFF.

This clonotype occurred many times. This chain uses TRBV7-2 with TRBJ2-1, with 10 positions matching TRBD2. With V trimmed by 5 bases and J by 10 bases, 14 bases remained unmatched. Germline-derived CDR1 and CDR2 are SGHTA and FQGNSA. The length of the CDR3 is 16 residues. CDR3 region: CASSPIGLAGVLEQFF. The CDR3 DNA is TGTGCCAGCAGCCCAATCGGGCTAGCGGGGGTTCTGGAGCAGTTCTTC.

This clonotype occurred many times. The chain has TRBV10-3 and TRBJ2-7, with D perhaps TRBD2 (6 bases). Trimming removed 2 bases at V and 3 bases at J, with 8 bases between. Per germline, CDR1 ENHRY and CDR2 SYGVKD. The CDR3 consists of 13 residues. The chain's CDR3 is CAISEGGNYEQYV. CDR3 DNA: TGTGCCATCAGTGAGGGGGGGAACTACGAGCAGTACGTC.

This clonotype was found a few times. The chain couples TRBV27 to TRBJ1-2; the match to TRBD1 covers 9 bases. The germline CDR1 and CDR2 sequences are MNHEY and SMNVEV (reference sequence). V lost 6 bases, J lost 4 bases, and 6 bases stayed unmatched. CDR3 length: 14 amino acids. CDR3 sequence reads: CASRFRDRAYGYTF. CDR3 in DNA: TGTGCCAGCAGGTTCAGGGACAGGGCCTATGGCTACACCTTC.

This chain links TRBV11-2 with TRBJ1-4, with D tentatively TRBD1 (6 bases). The CDR3 runs to 16 residues. Germline V CDR1 and CDR2: SGHAT, FQNNGV. V dropped 5 bases and J dropped 6 bases, with 19 bases sitting between them. This CDR3 reads CASSALTGKVYEKLFF. The CDR3 DNA sequence: TGTGCCAGCAGCGCCCTCACAGGGAAGGTTTATGAAAAACTGTTTTTT.